This T cell receptor (beta chain) stems from a study of T cells in Graves' hyperthyroidism and ophthalmopathy. General study findings and limits: Also found in blood were most expanded thyroid clonotypes above 0.001.

CDR1 is MGHRA, CDR2 YSYEKL, per germline. The CDR3 length is 12 residues. The ends were cut back, 4 bases at V and 8 bases at J, with 8 bases in the middle. To note about this clonotype: Its antigen is unidentified.

TCR beta CDR3 sequences were amplified from RNA transcripts. HTBI primers were employed in a first-round RT-PCR of the TCR CDR3. TCRdb re-called the multiplex PCR reads through MiXCR, storing one row per CDR3 protein. Of approximately 510,000 distinct CDR3 sequences listed, roughly 20% are singletons. In patients aged 18 to 65, hyperthyroidism was newly diagnosed, with duration under 2 months. Patients showing uncontrolled infection, other autoimmune disease, pregnancy or lactation were ineligible. The chain uses TRBV4-1 and TRBJ1-4; D unresolved. Sample: blood. The TCR was taken from a man aged 18 to 29 with Graves' hyperthyroidism. The CDR3, as DNA: TGCGCCAGCAGCCGGGATGCCGAAAAACTGTTTTTT. It translates to CASSRDAEKLFF.